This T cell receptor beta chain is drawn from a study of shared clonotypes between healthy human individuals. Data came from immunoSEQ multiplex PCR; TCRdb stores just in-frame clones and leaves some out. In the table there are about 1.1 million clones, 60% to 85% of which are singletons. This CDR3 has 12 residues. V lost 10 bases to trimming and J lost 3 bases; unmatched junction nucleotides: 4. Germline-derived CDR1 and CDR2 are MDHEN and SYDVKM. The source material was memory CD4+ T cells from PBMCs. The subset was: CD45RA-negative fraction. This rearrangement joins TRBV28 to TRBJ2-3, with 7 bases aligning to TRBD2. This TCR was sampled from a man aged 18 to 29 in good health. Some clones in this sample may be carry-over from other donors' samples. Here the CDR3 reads CATREGTDTQYF. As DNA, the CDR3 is TGTGCCACGAGGGAGGGAACAGATACGCAGTATTTT.